This T cell receptor (beta chain) was found in a study of OX40 agonist ivuxolimab in advanced cancers. As for the study in general: Ivuxolimab is a fully human IgG2 antibody that activates OX40 (CD134). Study-level points and caveats: Compared with others, partial responders at 0.1-3.0 mg/kg displayed clonal expansion among the lowest.

Clones were sequenced by immunoSEQ multiplex PCR, and TCRdb holds only the in-frame ones, with some missing. The repertoire consists of tens of thousands of clones, with 75% to 90% occurring once and the leading ten covering under 0.25%. Remarks on this clone: Antigen: not known.

This CDR3 comprises 14 residues. With 0 bases removed from V and 4 bases from J, the gap between germline ends came to 9 bases. Germline V lookup: CDR1 KGHSH, CDR2 LQKENI. It was autoimmune disease history or systemic immunosuppression that excluded patients. V is TRBV18 and J is TRBJ2-5; a possible D gene is TRBD2 (6 bases). This specimen was CD4+ or CD8+ T cells sorted from blood, taken in a trial of the OX40 agonist ivuxolimab. This receptor was obtained from an adult with an advanced solid tumor such as melanoma, head and neck, liver or kidney cancer. The CDR3 here is CASSPPGGPETQYF. The CDR3 DNA reads TGTGCCAGCTCACCACCGGGGGGTCCAGAGACCCAGTACTTC.